The source of this TCR beta chain is a study of blood T cell repertoires in COVID-19. Study-wide background: PBMCs, B-cell-depleted T cells, or T cells provided the cDNA or gDNA that made up the material.

In the original workflow: The assay estimated nucleated cells by amplifying reference gene primers. Sequenced by immunoSEQ multiplex PCR; TCRdb stores in-frame clones only, minus some. The D gene and trimming were derived from the DNA, and the V and J assignments and clone size from that table. The sample carries 150,000 to 200,000 clones, about 85% recorded once. Germline CDR1 reads ENHRY; CDR2 reads SYGVKD. V lost 3 bases to trimming and J lost 6 bases, with 15 bases between them. The length of the CDR3 is 15 residues. Sequencing was done on a sample of peripheral blood. The TCR originated in a man aged 65 to 79 who had recovered from COVID-19. This chain uses TRBV10-3 with TRBJ1-5, with TRBD1 as a possible D gene (6 bases). CDR3 amino acids: CAISDAGGTSQPQHF. The DNA of the CDR3 is TGTGCCATCAGTGATGCGGGGGGCACCTCTCAGCCCCAGCATTTT.